What follows is one T cell receptor (beta chain) and its context. Data came from immunoSEQ multiplex PCR; TCRdb stores just in-frame clones and leaves some out. The data show under 90,000 clones, with 87% seen just once and about 5.3% held by the top ten. The data stem from a study of blood T cell repertoires in COVID-19. Study details: Italy, Spain and the United States were the sources of the convalescent and acute COVID-19 samples. From T cells, B-cell-depleted T cells, or PBMCs came the material, which was cDNA or gDNA.

The CDR3 spans 15 residues. The germline CDR1 and CDR2 sequences are GTSNPN and SVGIG (reference sequence). Trimming took 2 bases from V and 6 from J; bases not matched to a gene: 7. The receptor comes from a man aged 60 to 69 with acute or convalescent COVID-19. This chain joins TRBV30 and TRBJ1-5; TRBD1 agrees at 10 bases. Sequenced sample: peripheral blood. The CDR3 nucleotides read TGTGCCTGGAGTCTGGGACAGGGGTTGGGTCAGCCCCAGCATTTT. Translated: CAWSLGQGLGQPQHF.